Listed here are 20 T cell receptor beta chains from one sample, sequenced in a study of blood T cell repertoires in COVID-19. Clones were read by immunoSEQ multiplex PCR, and TCRdb kept only the in-frame ones, dropping some. The table has about 350,000 clones, about nine tenths seen once. Sample: peripheral blood. These receptors were obtained from a woman aged 70-85 years with COVID-19, enrolled during active disease.

This chain uses TRBV14 with TRBJ2-1; 11 nucleotides match TRBD2. The CDR3 runs 17 residues. CDR1 and CDR2 (germline): SGHDN, FVKESK. The ends lost 4 bases at V and 9 bases at J; junction bases unmatched: 14. CDR3 amino acids: CASSRPRLAGGAFEQFF. The CDR3 DNA reads TGTGCCAGCAGCCGACCCCGGTTAGCGGGGGGGGCCTTTGAGCAGTTCTTC.

The chain is built from TRBV9 and TRBJ1-4, with 8 bases fitting TRBD1. Per germline, CDR1 SGDLS and CDR2 YYNGEE. Losses at the gene ends were 4 bases for V and 8 bases for J; bases not matched to a gene: 1. CDR3 length: 12 residues. Written as DNA, the CDR3 is TGTGCCAGCAGCCGGACAGGGGAAAAACTGTTTTTT. Translated, it gives CASSRTGEKLFF.

This chain uses TRBV21-1 with TRBJ1-2; TRBD1, the D gene given by the table, was not confirmed from the DNA. TRBV21-1 is labeled a pseudogene. There are 14 residues in the CDR3. CDR3 sequence: CASTPQGTNYGYTF. The CDR3, as DNA: TGTGCCAGCACCCCCCAGGGGACTAACTATGGCTACACCTTC.

CDR3 sequence: CPKGAASYSPLHF. The CDR3 nucleotides are TGTCCTAAGGGGGCAGCCTCCTATTCACCCCTCCACTTT. The chain is built from TRBV10-3 and TRBJ1-6; 7 bases map to TRBD1. Looked up from germline, CDR1 is ENHRY and CDR2 is SYGVKD. The CDR3 has 13 amino acids.

This rearrangement joins TRBV13 to TRBJ1-5, with no clear D. This CDR3 is built from 13 residues. Per germline, CDR1 PRHDT and CDR2 FYEKMQ (reference sequence). V lost 5 bases and J lost 8, with 13 bases in between. CDR3 nucleotide sequence: TGTGCCAGCAGCGTAGCGGCGGGGAAGCCCCAGCATTTT. Its protein product is CASSVAAGKPQHF.

This clone was counted a single time. The CDR3 sequence: CASRPDSIQTSYGYTF. The CDR3 DNA is TGTGCCAGCAGACCAGATAGTATTCAGACAAGCTATGGCTACACCTTC. This sequence joins TRBV11-2 and TRBJ1-2; D is ambiguous. This CDR3 is built from 16 residues. V lost 6 bases and J lost 4, with 21 bases in between. Per germline, CDR1 SGHAT and CDR2 FQNNGV.

In DNA, the CDR3 is TGTGCCAGCAGCTTAAGTGGGGCTAGGTTAAATGAGCAGTTCTTC. Protein product: CASSLSGARLNEQFF. V is TRBV7-3 and J is TRBJ2-1; D is possibly TRBD1 (5 bases). V was pared by 1 base and J by 7 bases, with 14 bases between. Looked up from germline, CDR1 is SGHTA and CDR2 is FQGTGA. CDR3 length equals 15 residues.

The CDR3 spells CASSLRDRGSPLHF. The CDR3 DNA reads TGTGCCAGCAGCCTCCGGGACAGGGGTTCACCCCTCCACTTT. This chain links TRBV3-1 (or the pseudogene TRBV3-2) with TRBJ1-6, with 10 bases identical to TRBD1. V dropped 4 bases and J dropped 9; count of bases not matched to a gene: 3. The CDR3 is 14 amino acids. Germline V gene lookup returns CDR1 LGHDT and CDR2 YNNKEL (reference sequence).

Notes on this clone: Different DNA sequences within this sample yield the same CDR3. The J gene is TRBJ2-1, the V gene TRBV9, with TRBD1 matching 7 bases. The length of the CDR3 is 15 residues. Germline V CDR1 and CDR2: SGDLS, YYNGEE. The J segment lost 4 bases and the V segment lost 0 bases, leaving 4 bases of the junction unmatched. The CDR3 spells CASSVGQGRYNEQFF. The CDR3 coding sequence is TGTGCCAGCAGCGTAGGACAGGGTCGGTACAATGAGCAGTTCTTC.

The chain is built from TRBV5-8 and TRBJ1-3; TRBD1 might be the D (5 bases). Germline CDR1 reads SGHTS; CDR2 reads YDEGEE. The CDR3 loop spans 15 amino acids. Trimming cost V 0 bases and J 0 bases, with 7 bases left between them. CDR3 region: CASSLETGSGNTIYF. As DNA, the CDR3 is TGTGCCAGCAGCTTGGAAACAGGCTCTGGAAACACCATATATTTT.

The J gene is TRBJ2-3, the V gene TRBV29-1; 7 positions agree with TRBD1. Germline CDR1 reads SQVTM; CDR2 reads ANQGSEA. The CDR3 sequence is 13 residues long. V gave up 6 bases and J gave up 3 bases; unmatched junction bases: 6. The CDR3 loop is CSVTGRQTDTQYF. Written as DNA, the CDR3 is TGCAGCGTGACAGGGCGGCAGACAGATACGCAGTATTTT.

This clone was counted a few times. This chain connects TRBV11-2 to TRBJ2-7; 9 bases map to TRBD2. CDR1 is SGHAT and CDR2 is FQNNGV in the germline V gene. The CDR3 spans 16 residues. The junction had 17 bases not matched to a gene; V was cut back by 5 bases and J by 9 bases. CDR3 sequence reads: CASSPYAGTSSQTQYF. The CDR3 nucleotides read TGTGCCAGCAGCCCTTACGCCGGGACTAGCAGCCAAACGCAGTACTTC.

The rearrangement links TRBV11-2 to TRBJ2-7, with D perhaps matching TRBD1 (6 bases). V was trimmed by 3 bases and J by 5 bases, leaving 17 bases between them. The germline gives CDR1 SGHAT, CDR2 FQNNGV. This CDR3 region has 15 residues. CDR3 protein: CASSFGGAGFDEQYF. CDR3 nucleotide sequence: TGTGCCAGCAGCTTTGGGGGCGCAGGGTTCGACGAGCAGTACTTC.

The chain's CDR3 is CASKSQGSNEQFF. DNA of the CDR3: TGTGCCAGTAAGTCACAGGGGAGCAATGAGCAGTTCTTC. This sequence joins TRBV19 and TRBJ2-1; the match to TRBD1 covers 7 bases. Germline V gives CDR1 LNHDA, CDR2 SQIVND (reference sequence). This CDR3 has 13 amino acids. The V gene end was trimmed by 7 bases and the J gene end by 6 bases; junction bases not matched to a gene: 6.

The CDR3 DNA reads TGTGCCACCAGTGACCGGACAGGGGGCGGGGATGTTGGGGCCAACGTCCTGACTTTC. Translation: CATSDRTGGGDVGANVLTF. The rearrangement joins TRBV24-1 to TRBJ2-6; 11 bases line up with TRBD1. The V and J ends lost 4 bases and 3 bases, in that order; junction bases with no gene match: 10. The germline gives CDR1 KGHDR, CDR2 SFDVKD. The CDR3 has 19 amino acids.

V usage is TRBV6-6 and J usage is TRBJ2-2; D is possibly TRBD2 (5 bases). The CDR3 is made up of 14 amino acids. Trimming left V 1 base short and J 4 bases short, with 7 bases between. Germline assignment: CDR1 MNHNY and CDR2 SVGAGI (reference sequence). Here the CDR3 DNA reads TGTGCCAGCAGTTACTTCGGAGGCACCGGGGAGCTGTTTTTT. This sequence encodes CASSYFGGTGELFF.

The chain recombines TRBV3-1 (or the pseudogene TRBV3-2) with TRBJ2-1; the match to TRBD2 covers 9 bases. From germline, CDR1 is LGHDT and CDR2 YNNKEL (reference sequence). The CDR3 extends over 13 amino acids. The trim removed 8 bases at V and 8 bases at J, leaving 7 bases unmatched. The CDR3 region is CASEKRGAYEQFF. The CDR3 DNA follows: TGTGCCAGCGAAAAGCGGGGGGCCTATGAGCAGTTCTTC.

V gene TRBV3-1 (or the pseudogene TRBV3-2) combines with J gene TRBJ2-3; 9 bases fit TRBD2. Germline V lookup: CDR1 LGHDT, CDR2 YNNKEL (reference sequence). J gave up 3 bases and V 0 bases, and 4 bases lay outside the gene matches. This CDR3 spans 16 amino acids. DNA for the CDR3: TGTGCCAGCAGCCAAGATCTTAGCGGGGGTACAGATACGCAGTATTTT. Translating it yields CASSQDLSGGTDTQYF.

This chain connects TRBV5-1 to TRBJ2-7; 10 positions match TRBD1. V shed 1 base, J shed 2 bases, and the junction held 3 bases outside the gene matches. The CDR3 runs 15 residues. Germline CDR1 SGHRS, CDR2 YFSETQ. The CDR3 is CASSLLGQGPYEQYF. As DNA, the CDR3 is TGCGCCAGCAGCTTGTTGGGACAGGGGCCCTACGAGCAGTACTTC.

The V gene is TRBV7-2, the J gene TRBJ2-7; 7 positions agree with TRBD2. V lost 6 bases to trimming and J lost 3 bases; unmatched junction nucleotides: 11. Germline V lookup: CDR1 SGHTA, CDR2 FQGNSA. CDR3 length equals 15 residues. The CDR3 is CASSLDGTTHYEQYF. The CDR3 DNA follows: TGTGCCAGCAGTCTAGACGGGACTACACACTACGAGCAGTACTTC.